This T cell receptor (beta chain) was profiled in a study of T cell responses to AZD1222 COVID-19 vaccine (dated by TCRdb to the early 2020s). For context, the study as a whole: A total of just over 230 trial participants underwent TCR sequencing, of whom nearly 210 had received two doses of AZD1222 and around 25 had received two doses of the MenACWY control vaccine. Trial participants were enrolled into age subgroups of 18-55, 56-69 and 70-plus years, which contained around 140, 26 and 57 TCR-sequenced participants, respectively.

The CDR3 regions of human TCRbeta chains were analyzed by immunosequencing. On the study's bioinformatics: TCRs in the repertoires were compared against a reference library of SARS-CoV-2-specific TCRs that had been generated with the MIRA antigen-specificity platform. Breadth was defined as the fraction of unique TCRs that were SARS-CoV-2-associated, and depth was defined as the fraction of total T cells that were SARS-CoV-2-associated. Using the MIRA data, each spike-specific TCR was mapped to the spike region that the TCR reacts to and placed in a CD4 or CD8 class. Log10-transformed breadth and depth values were compared by one-way ANOVA with Sidak's multiple comparisons tests. TCRdb stores this immuneACCESS table with in-frame sequences only. Part of the clones is absent; in the studies checked, under half of the shortfall reflects unresolved V genes, and no reason is known for the rest. The D gene and trimming were derived from the DNA, and the V and J assignments and clone size from that table. The sample table shows 75,000 to 95,000 clones, and roughly 86% are seen once. The ten largest clones represent about 2.7% of the sample.

The germline V gene (reference sequence) yields MNHEY for CDR1 and SMNVEV for CDR2. The V end loses 5 bases and the J end loses 3 bases, and a stretch of 14 bases separates them. There are 14 amino acids in the CDR3, from cysteine to phenylalanine inclusive. Only the CDR3 DNA is retained, 42 bases long and in frame from the first base. Overall study outcomes, separate from this receptor: The 56-69-year group was small, and its depth increase did not reach significance, likely because of low power. After two AZD1222 doses, both the breadth and the depth of spike-specific TCRs were significantly higher than at day 0 and than in MenACWY recipients. Conclusions about previously exposed vaccinees are limited, since just a handful of AZD1222 recipients were seropositive for SARS-CoV-2 at baseline. Most participants were white British and females outnumbered males, and the authors suggested that clonal diversity may have been underestimated. CD4 TCRs associated with the vaccine covered the entire spike protein, and the dominant responses were in regions 160-218 and 743-854. Because no day 14 peak-response samples were available, the repertoires could be characterized only after the peak T cell response. Epitopes outside the regions mutated in the B.1.351 and B.1.1.7 variants were reportedly recognized by nearly half of the unique spike-specific TCRs.

With respect to this clone: There is no known antigen for this receptor. Base-call qualities are not available, and no considerably larger clone is one nucleotide away.

The sample's time point, from its label and the paper: baseline before first vaccination. Interpreted using the paper, the treatment or condition label stands for: meningococcal conjugate vaccine given as trial control. The vaccinee samples were drawn from two UK trials, COV001 and COV002, one of which was a single-blind randomized controlled phase 2/3 trial testing AZD1222 (ChAdOx1 nCoV-19) in healthy adults. For TCRbeta chain sequencing, PBMC samples from trial participants were taken at day 0 and at day 28 after the second dose. The sequence was collected from an adult in good health. Source: peripheral blood, taken on day 0 of MenACWY control vaccination. This sequence uses TRBV27 and TRBJ2-7, with the D gene call left open. The CDR3 has the sequence CASSHSMSSYEQYF. The sequence in DNA is TGTGCCAGCAGTCACTCAATGTCGAGCTACGAGCAGTACTTC.